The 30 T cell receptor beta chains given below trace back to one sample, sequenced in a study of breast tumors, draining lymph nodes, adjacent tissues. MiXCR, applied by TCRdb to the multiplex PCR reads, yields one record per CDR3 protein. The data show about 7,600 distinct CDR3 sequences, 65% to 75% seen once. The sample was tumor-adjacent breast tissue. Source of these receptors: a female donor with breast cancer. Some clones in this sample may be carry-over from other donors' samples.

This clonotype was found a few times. The CDR3 loop is CASSESYEQYF. DNA for the CDR3: TGTGCCAGCAGCGAATCCTACGAGCAGTACTTC. The chain combines TRBV5-5 with TRBJ2-7; D call uncertain. Germline V lookup: CDR1 SGHKS, CDR2 YYEKEE (reference sequence). The CDR3 consists of 11 residues. Trimming shortened V by 4 bases and J by 1 base, and 3 bases separated the two germline ends.

The CDR3 spells CASRPTNEKLFF. CDR3 sequence (DNA): TGTGCCAGCAGACCGACTAATGAAAAACTGTTTTTT. The V call is TRBV28, the J call TRBJ1-4; D is unclear. V lost 6 bases and J 2 bases, leaving 4 bases between the germline ends. CDR3 size: 12 residues. Germline values: CDR1 MDHEN, CDR2 SYDVKM.

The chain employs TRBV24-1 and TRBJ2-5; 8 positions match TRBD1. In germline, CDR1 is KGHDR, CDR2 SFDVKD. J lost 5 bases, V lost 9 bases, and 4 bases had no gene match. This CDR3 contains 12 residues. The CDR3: CATAGGGETQYF. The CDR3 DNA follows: TGTGCCACCGCAGGGGGCGGTGAGACCCAGTACTTC.

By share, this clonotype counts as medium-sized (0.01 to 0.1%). In DNA, the CDR3 is TGTGCCATTCAAGACAACTCCAATTCACCCCTCCACTTT. It translates to CAIQDNSNSPLHF. The V gene is TRBV10-3, the J gene TRBJ1-6; D remains ambiguous. The CDR3 is 13 residues long. Germline CDR1 and CDR2: ENHRY and SYGVKD. V was shortened by 9 bases and J by 7 bases, with 13 bases between the two germline ends.

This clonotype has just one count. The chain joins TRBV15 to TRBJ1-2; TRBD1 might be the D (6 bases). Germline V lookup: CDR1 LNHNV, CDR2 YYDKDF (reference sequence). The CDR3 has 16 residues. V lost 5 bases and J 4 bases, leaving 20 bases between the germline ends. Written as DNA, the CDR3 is TGTGCCACCAGCGCCACAGGGAAGCAGGGTGGCTATGGCTACACCTTC. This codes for CATSATGKQGGYGYTF.

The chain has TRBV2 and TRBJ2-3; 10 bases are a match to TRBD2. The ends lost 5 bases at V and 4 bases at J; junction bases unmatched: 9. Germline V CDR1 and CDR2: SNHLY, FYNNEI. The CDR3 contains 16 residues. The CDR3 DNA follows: TGTGCCAGCAGTTACGGACTAGCGGTAGAGGCAGATACGCAGTATTTT. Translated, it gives CASSYGLAVEADTQYF. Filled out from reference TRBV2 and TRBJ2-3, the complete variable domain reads EPEVTQTPSHQVTQMGQEVILRCVPISNHLYFYWYRQILGQKVEFLVSFYNNEISEKSEIFDDQFSVERPDGSNFTLKIRSTKLEDSAMYFCASSYGLAVEADTQYFGPGTRLTVL.

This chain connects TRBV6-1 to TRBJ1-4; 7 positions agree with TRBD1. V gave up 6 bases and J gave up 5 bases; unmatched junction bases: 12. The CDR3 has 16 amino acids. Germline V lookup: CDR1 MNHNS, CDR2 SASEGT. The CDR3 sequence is CASRVFMGQINEKLFF. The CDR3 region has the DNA TGTGCCAGCAGGGTCTTCATGGGACAGATAAATGAAAAACTGTTTTTT.

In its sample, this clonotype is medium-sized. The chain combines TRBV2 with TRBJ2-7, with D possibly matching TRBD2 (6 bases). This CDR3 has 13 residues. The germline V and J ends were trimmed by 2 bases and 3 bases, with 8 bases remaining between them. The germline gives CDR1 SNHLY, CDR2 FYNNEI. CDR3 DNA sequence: TGTGCCAGCAGTGAATCGGGGGACTACGAGCAGTACTTC. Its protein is CASSESGDYEQYF.

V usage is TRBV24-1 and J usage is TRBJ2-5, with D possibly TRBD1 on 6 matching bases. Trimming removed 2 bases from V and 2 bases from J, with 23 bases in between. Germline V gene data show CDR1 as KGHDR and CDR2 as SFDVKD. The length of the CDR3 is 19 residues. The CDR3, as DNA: TGTGCCACCAGTGATTCCGGGACACTCGATCGACGACTTCAAGAGACCCAGTACTTC. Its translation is CATSDSGTLDRRLQETQYF.

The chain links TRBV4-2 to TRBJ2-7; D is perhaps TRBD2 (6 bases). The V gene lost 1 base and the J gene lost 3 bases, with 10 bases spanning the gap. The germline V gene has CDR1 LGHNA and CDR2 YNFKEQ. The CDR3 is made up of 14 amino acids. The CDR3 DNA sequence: TGTGCCAGCAGCCAAGGCGGGGAGATCTACGAGCAGTACTTC. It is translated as CASSQGGEIYEQYF.

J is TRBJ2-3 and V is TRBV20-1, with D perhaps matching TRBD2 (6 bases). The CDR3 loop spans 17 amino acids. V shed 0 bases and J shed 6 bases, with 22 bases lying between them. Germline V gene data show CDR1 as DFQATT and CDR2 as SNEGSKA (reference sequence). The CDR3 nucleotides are TGCAGTGCTAGAGAGGGGGGACCCCTGATCCGGCCGGATACGCAGTATTTT. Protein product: CSAREGGPLIRPDTQYF.

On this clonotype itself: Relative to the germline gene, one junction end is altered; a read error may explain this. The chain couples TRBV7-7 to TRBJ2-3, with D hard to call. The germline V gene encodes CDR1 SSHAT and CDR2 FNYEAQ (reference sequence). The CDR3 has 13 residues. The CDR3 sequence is CASSPLSTDTQYF. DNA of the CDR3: TGTGCTAGCAGCCCACTAAGCACAGATACGCAGTATTTT.

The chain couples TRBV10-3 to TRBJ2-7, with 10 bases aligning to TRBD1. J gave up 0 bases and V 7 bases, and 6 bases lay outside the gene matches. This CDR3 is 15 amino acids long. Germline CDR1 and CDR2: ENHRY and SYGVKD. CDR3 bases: TGTGCCATCACCAAGACAGGGGGCACCTCCTACGAGCAGTACTTC. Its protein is CAITKTGGTSYEQYF.

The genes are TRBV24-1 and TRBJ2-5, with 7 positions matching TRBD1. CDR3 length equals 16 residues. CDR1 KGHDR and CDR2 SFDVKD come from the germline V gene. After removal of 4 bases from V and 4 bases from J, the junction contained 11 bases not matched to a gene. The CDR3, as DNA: TGTGCCACCAGTGACTTGGACAGGAAGAAGGGAGAGACCCAGTACTTC. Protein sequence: CATSDLDRKKGETQYF.

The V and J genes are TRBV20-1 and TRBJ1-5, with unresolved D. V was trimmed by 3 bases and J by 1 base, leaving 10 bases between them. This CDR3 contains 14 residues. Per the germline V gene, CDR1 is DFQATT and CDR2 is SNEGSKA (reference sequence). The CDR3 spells CSASYMRSNQPQHF. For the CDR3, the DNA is TGCAGTGCTAGTTACATGCGGAGCAATCAGCCCCAGCATTTT.

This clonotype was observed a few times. Here the CDR3 reads CASSYSGTVDGYTF. CDR3 coding DNA: TGTGCCAGCAGTTACTCAGGGACAGTGGATGGCTACACCTTC. The chain has TRBV6-6 and TRBJ1-2; 7 bases map to TRBD1. V lost 0 bases to trimming and J lost 6 bases; unmatched junction nucleotides: 4. This CDR3 spans 14 amino acids. The germline V gene encodes CDR1 MNHNY and CDR2 SVGAGI (reference sequence).

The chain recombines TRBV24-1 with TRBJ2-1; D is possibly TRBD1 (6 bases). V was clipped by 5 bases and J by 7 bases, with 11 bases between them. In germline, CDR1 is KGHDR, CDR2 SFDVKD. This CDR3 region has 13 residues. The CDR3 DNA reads TGTGCCACCAGTGGTCAGGGGTTAAATGAGCAGTTCTTC. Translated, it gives CATSGQGLNEQFF.

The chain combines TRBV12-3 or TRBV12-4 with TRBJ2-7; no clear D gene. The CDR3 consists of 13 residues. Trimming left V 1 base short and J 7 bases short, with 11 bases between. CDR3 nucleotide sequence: TGTGCCAGCAGTTTAGGCACTTTCTTAGAGCAGTACTTC. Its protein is CASSLGTFLEQYF.

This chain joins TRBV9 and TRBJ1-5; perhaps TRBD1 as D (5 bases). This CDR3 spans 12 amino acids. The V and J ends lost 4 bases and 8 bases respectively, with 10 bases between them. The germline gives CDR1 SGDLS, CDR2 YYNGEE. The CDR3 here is CASSTLGEPQHF. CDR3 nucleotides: TGTGCCAGCAGCACCCTGGGGGAGCCCCAGCATTTT.

As DNA, the CDR3 is TGTGCCAGCAGTGGTTCCAGGGCCTCTGGCTACACCTTC. Amino acids: CASSGSRASGYTF. The J gene is TRBJ1-2, the V gene TRBV25-1; D perhaps matches TRBD1 (5 bases). There are 13 residues in the CDR3. V lost 4 bases and J 7 bases, leaving 13 bases between the germline ends. CDR1 and CDR2 from the germline V gene are MGHDK and SYGVNS.

In DNA form, the CDR3 reads TGCAGTGCTACCTCCAGGGTTGGAGCCAAAAACATTCAGTACTTC. Translated: CSATSRVGAKNIQYF. The genes are TRBV20-1 and TRBJ2-4, with D possibly matching TRBD1 (5 bases). Trimming cost V 4 bases and J 0 bases, with 13 bases left between them. The CDR3 loop spans 15 amino acids. CDR1 and CDR2 from the germline V gene are DFQATT and SNEGSKA (reference sequence).

CDR3 sequence: CASSLGFSNQPQHF. CDR3 in DNA: TGTGCCAGCAGCTTAGGGTTTAGCAATCAGCCCCAGCATTTT. V is TRBV13 and J is TRBJ1-5; no firm D call. Germline loops: CDR1 PRHDT, CDR2 FYEKMQ (reference sequence). Trimming removed 0 bases from V and 0 bases from J, with 3 bases in between. The CDR3 extends over 14 amino acids. Full variable domain (remainder filled in from reference TRBV13 and TRBJ1-5): AAGVIQSPRHLIKEKRETATLKCYPIPRHDTVYWYQQGPGQDPQFLISFYEKMQSDKGSIPDRFSAQQFSDYHSELNMSSLELGDSALYFCASSLGFSNQPQHFGDGTRLSIL.

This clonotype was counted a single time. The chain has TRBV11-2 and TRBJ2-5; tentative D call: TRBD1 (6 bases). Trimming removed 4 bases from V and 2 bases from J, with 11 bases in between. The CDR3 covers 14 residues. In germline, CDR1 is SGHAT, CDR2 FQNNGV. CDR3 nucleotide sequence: TGTGCCAGCAGCTGGACAGAGATGCAAGAGACCCAGTACTTC. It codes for CASSWTEMQETQYF.

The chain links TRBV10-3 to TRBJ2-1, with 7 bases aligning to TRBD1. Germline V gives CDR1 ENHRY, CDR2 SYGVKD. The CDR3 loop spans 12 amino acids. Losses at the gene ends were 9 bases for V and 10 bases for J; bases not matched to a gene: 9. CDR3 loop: CAIKETGTEQFF. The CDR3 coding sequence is TGTGCCATTAAGGAGACAGGGACGGAGCAGTTCTTC.

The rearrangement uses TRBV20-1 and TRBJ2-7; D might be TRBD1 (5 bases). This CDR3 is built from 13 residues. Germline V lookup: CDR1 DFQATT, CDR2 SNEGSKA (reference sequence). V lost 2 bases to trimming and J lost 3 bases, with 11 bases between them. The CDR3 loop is CSARYQGSYEQYF. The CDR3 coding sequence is TGCAGTGCTAGATACCAGGGCAGCTACGAGCAGTACTTC.

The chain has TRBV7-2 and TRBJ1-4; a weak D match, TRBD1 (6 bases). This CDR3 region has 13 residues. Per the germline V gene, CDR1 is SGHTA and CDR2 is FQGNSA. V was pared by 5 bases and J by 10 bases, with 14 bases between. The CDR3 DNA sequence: TGTGCCAGCAGCGCCAGGACAGAGGGAAAACTGTTTTTT. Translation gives CASSARTEGKLFF.

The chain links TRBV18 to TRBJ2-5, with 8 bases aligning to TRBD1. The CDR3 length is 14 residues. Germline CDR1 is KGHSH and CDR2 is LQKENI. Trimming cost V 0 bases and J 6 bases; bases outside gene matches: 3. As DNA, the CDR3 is TGTGCCAGCTCACCACCGCAGGGGGCGAAGACCCAGTACTTC. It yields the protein CASSPPQGAKTQYF. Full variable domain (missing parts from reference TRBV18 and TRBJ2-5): NAGVMQNPRHLVRRRGQEARLRCSPMKGHSHVYWYRQLPEEGLKFMVYLQKENIIDESGMPKERFSAEFPKEGPSILRIQQVVRGDSAAYFCASSPPQGAKTQYFGPGTRLLVL.

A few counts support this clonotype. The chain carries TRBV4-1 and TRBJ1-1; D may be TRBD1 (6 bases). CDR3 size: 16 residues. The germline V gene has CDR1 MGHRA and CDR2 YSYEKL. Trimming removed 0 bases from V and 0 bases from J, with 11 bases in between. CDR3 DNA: TGCGCCAGCAGCCAAGATCTTTACAGGGTGAACACTGAAGCTTTCTTT. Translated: CASSQDLYRVNTEAFF.

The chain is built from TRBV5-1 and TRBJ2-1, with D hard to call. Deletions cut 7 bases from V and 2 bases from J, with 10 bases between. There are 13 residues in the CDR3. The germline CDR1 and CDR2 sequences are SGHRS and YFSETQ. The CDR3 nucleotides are TGCGCCAGCTGTCCTTCAACCTACAATGAGCAGTTCTTC. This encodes CASCPSTYNEQFF.

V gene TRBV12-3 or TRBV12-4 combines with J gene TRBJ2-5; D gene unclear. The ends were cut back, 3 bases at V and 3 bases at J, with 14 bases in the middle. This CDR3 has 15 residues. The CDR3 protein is CASSFWASEKETQYF. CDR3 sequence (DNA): TGTGCCAGCAGTTTCTGGGCTTCGGAAAAAGAGACCCAGTACTTC.